This TCR beta chain was recovered during a study of blood T cell repertoires in COVID-19. Clones were sequenced by immunoSEQ multiplex PCR, and TCRdb holds only the in-frame ones, with some missing. Of 120,000 to 150,000 clones detected, approximately 83% appear once; the ten largest clones hold roughly 8%. Seattle patient enrollment occurred during active infection, with longitudinal follow-up thereafter. The TCR originated in a woman aged 55-69 years with COVID-19, enrolled during active disease. Material: peripheral blood.

The CDR3 DNA sequence: TGTGCCAGCGGGTGGACAGGGAACACTGAAGCTTTCTTT. Its protein product is CASGWTGNTEAFF. V and J are TRBV7-3 and TRBJ1-1; 7 bases map to TRBD1. From germline, CDR1 is SGHTA and CDR2 FQGTGA. Losses at the gene ends were 8 bases for V and 1 base for J; bases not matched to a gene: 4. CDR3 length equals 13 residues. Complete variable domain (other parts from reference TRBV7-3 and TRBJ1-1): GAGVSQTPSNKVTEKGKYVELRCDPISGHTALYWYRQSLGQGPEFLIYFQGTGAADDSGLPNDRFFAVRPEGSVSTLKIQRTERGDSAVYLCASGWTGNTEAFFGQGTRLTVV.